The TCR beta chain described here comes from a study of shared T cell receptors in the human thymus. The table came from immunoSEQ multiplex PCR; TCRdb's copy has only in-frame clones and leaves some out. The sample shows some 700,000 clones, 80% to 90% of them seen only once. From germline, CDR1 is LGHNA and CDR2 YSLEER. This CDR3 has 15 amino acids. With 1 base removed from V and 3 bases from J, the gap between germline ends came to 12 bases. This sample also appeared in a second study, on human thymus T cells. Per that paper: Thymic repertoires of unrelated individuals were reported in related research to overlap highly.

The chain joins TRBV4-3 to TRBJ1-2; tentatively, D is TRBD1 (6 bases). This receptor was obtained from a girl under three years old with a congenital heart defect. Sequencing was done on a sample of thymocytes. The CDR3 loop is CASSQAAGADYGYTF. In nucleotides, the CDR3 is TGCGCCAGCAGCCAAGCTGCGGGGGCGGACTATGGCTACACCTTC.